The 17 T cell receptor beta chains in this list originate from one sample, sequenced in a study of shared clonotypes between healthy human individuals. As defined, naive CD8 cells were CD45RO-negative and positively selected for CCR7, with terminally differentiated effector memory CD45RA+ cells excluded. Here immunoSEQ multiplex PCR was the method, and the copy in TCRdb shows in-frame clones only, minus some. Of hundreds of thousands of clones listed, about 90% were seen once; the top ten hold about 24%. The sequenced sample consisted of naive CD8+ T cells sorted from blood. All receptors derive from a man aged 25-45 years in good health.

DNA for the CDR3: TGTGCCAGCAGCTTCATCGACAGTGAAGCTTTCTTT. It specifies CASSFIDSEAFF. The rearrangement joins TRBV7-9 to TRBJ1-1; perhaps TRBD1 as D (5 bases). The CDR3 is 12 residues long. V lost 3 bases to trimming and J lost 7 bases, with 9 bases between them. Germline lookup yields CDR1 SEHNR and CDR2 FQNEAQ (reference sequence).

The V call is TRBV7-9, the J call TRBJ2-2; 9 positions agree with TRBD2. The CDR3 is made up of 16 amino acids. Germline V CDR1 and CDR2: SEHNR, FQNEAQ (reference sequence). Germline trimming cut 5 bases from V and 3 bases from J; bases unmatched to any gene: 7. The CDR3 protein is CASSPASGTDTGELFF. The DNA for the CDR3 is TGTGCCAGCAGCCCCGCTAGCGGGACCGACACCGGGGAGCTGTTTTTT.

The genes are TRBV5-6 and TRBJ1-2; 7 positions agree with TRBD1. CDR3 size: 15 residues. The germline V gene encodes CDR1 SGHDT and CDR2 YYEEEE. Losses at the gene ends were 4 bases for V and 8 bases for J; bases not matched to a gene: 14. This CDR3 reads CASSPGGQGDWGYTF. CDR3 coding DNA: TGTGCCAGCAGCCCCGGAGGGCAGGGGGATTGGGGCTACACCTTC.

The chain joins TRBV2 to TRBJ2-5; possibly TRBD1 for D (5 bases). V was trimmed by 8 bases and J by 3 bases, leaving 10 bases between them. From germline, CDR1 is SNHLY and CDR2 FYNNEI. The CDR3 consists of 12 residues. The CDR3 spells CASELREETQYF. DNA of the CDR3: TGTGCCAGCGAGCTCAGGGAAGAGACCCAGTACTTC.

The J gene is TRBJ2-2, the V gene TRBV7-9, with 14 bases fitting TRBD2. Germline CDR1 and CDR2: SEHNR and FQNEAQ (reference sequence). CDR3 size: 18 residues. Trimming at V came to 5 bases and at J to 0 bases, leaving 5 bases not matched to a gene. CDR3 protein: CASSLGLAGVPNTGELFF. CDR3 coding DNA: TGTGCCAGCAGCCTGGGACTAGCGGGAGTACCGAACACCGGGGAGCTGTTTTTT.

The rearrangement links TRBV9 to TRBJ2-7, with unresolved D. The CDR3 contains 14 residues. Germline V gene sequence: CDR1 SGDLS, CDR2 YYNGEE. Trimming stripped 0 bases from V and 0 bases from J, with 7 bases between. The CDR3 is CASSVVGNSYEQYF. The CDR3 region has the DNA TGTGCCAGCAGCGTAGTAGGGAACTCCTACGAGCAGTACTTC.

The V and J genes are TRBV28 and TRBJ2-7; 10 bases agree with TRBD2. Germline CDR1 and CDR2: MDHEN and SYDVKM. V was clipped by 7 bases and J by 5 bases; unmatched bases: 14. The CDR3 length is 16 residues. The CDR3 protein is CASNSRLAGVYHEQYF. CDR3 bases: TGTGCCAGCAACTCGAGGCTAGCGGGAGTTTACCACGAGCAGTACTTC.

V usage is TRBV5-6 and J usage is TRBJ2-1; possible D gene TRBD1, 5 bases. The CDR3 is 17 residues long. Trimming stripped 4 bases from V and 0 bases from J, with 17 bases between. Germline CDR1 and CDR2: SGHDT and YYEEEE. This CDR3 reads CASSQKQVLSSYNEQFF. CDR3 bases: TGTGCCAGCAGCCAGAAACAGGTCCTCAGCTCCTACAATGAGCAGTTCTTC.

V usage is TRBV28 and J usage is TRBJ1-5; D not certain. Germline CDR1 reads MDHEN; CDR2 reads SYDVKM. The V end lost 5 bases, the J end lost 6 bases, and 8 bases lay between the germline ends. The CDR3 runs to 12 residues. DNA of the CDR3: TGTGCCAGCAGTATCAATATTCAGCCCCAGCATTTT. It is translated as CASSINIQPQHF. Full variable domain (rest looked up from reference TRBV28 and TRBJ1-5): DVKVTQSSRYLVKRTGEKVFLECVQDMDHENMFWYRQDPGLGLRLIYFSYDVKMKEKGDIPEGYSVSREKKERFSLILESASTNQTSMYLCASSINIQPQHFGDGTRLSIL.

The chain combines TRBV11-2 with TRBJ2-5; weak D call: TRBD1 (5 bases). The CDR3 extends over 14 amino acids. CDR1 SGHAT and CDR2 FQNNGV come from the germline V gene. V dropped 6 bases and J dropped 2 bases, with 13 bases sitting between them. The CDR3 nucleotides are TGTGCCAGCAGGAGGCAGGGCAAACAAGAGACCCAGTACTTC. This sequence encodes CASRRQGKQETQYF.

This chain connects TRBV7-8 to TRBJ2-7, with TRBD1 matching over 9 bases. From germline, CDR1 is SGHVS and CDR2 FQNEAQ. The CDR3 is 15 residues long. Unmatched junction bases numbered 7, after V lost 4 bases and J lost 3 bases. The CDR3 sequence: CASSSKGTGLYEQYF. The CDR3 DNA reads as TGTGCCAGCAGCTCAAAAGGGACAGGGCTCTACGAGCAGTACTTC.

CDR3 in DNA: TGTGCCAGCAGCTTACCGGGAGCGGCGGAGACCCAGTACTTC. Translated: CASSLPGAAETQYF. The chain links TRBV11-3 to TRBJ2-5; D is perhaps TRBD2 (6 bases). This CDR3 contains 14 residues. The V end lost 2 bases, the J end lost 5 bases, and 12 bases lay between the germline ends. CDR1 is SGHNT, CDR2 YENEEA, per germline.

J is TRBJ2-5 and V is TRBV27, with a weak D call TRBD2 (5 bases). The CDR3 extends over 13 amino acids. Germline CDR1 and CDR2: MNHEY and SMNVEV (reference sequence). V was shortened by 6 bases and J by 4 bases, with 12 bases between the two germline ends. In DNA form, the CDR3 reads TGTGCCAGCAGCTCGGGGTCAGGAGAGACCCAGTACTTC. This sequence encodes CASSSGSGETQYF.

V is TRBV4-1 and J is TRBJ2-1; TRBD2 might be the D (6 bases). The V gene lost 4 bases and the J gene lost 8 bases, with 21 bases spanning the gap. The CDR3 length is 16 residues. Looked up from germline, CDR1 is MGHRA and CDR2 is YSYEKL. The CDR3 spells CASSPVNVGGGDEQFF. CDR3 nucleotides: TGCGCCAGCAGCCCCGTTAACGTGGGAGGCGGCGATGAGCAGTTCTTC.

Turning to this clone: Additional DNA sequences in this sample encode the identical CDR3. The chain links TRBV27 to TRBJ2-7; no reliable D call. The germline gives CDR1 MNHEY, CDR2 SMNVEV (reference sequence). This CDR3 is 12 amino acids long. V was shortened by 4 bases and J by 2 bases, with 6 bases between the two germline ends. The CDR3 nucleotides are TGTGCCAGCAGTTCCCTTACCTACGAGCAGTACTTC. It is translated as CASSSLTYEQYF.

The chain recombines TRBV6-1 with TRBJ2-7; TRBD2 agrees at 11 bases. The CDR3 spans 22 residues. CDR1 MNHNS and CDR2 SASEGT come from the germline V gene. V was pared by 2 bases and J by 7 bases, with 28 bases of the junction left unmatched. For the CDR3, the DNA is TGTGCCAGCAGTGAACCGAGGGCTAGCGGGAGGTTAGGGCCCTCGGGACGTCGGGAGCAGTACTTC. Encoded protein: CASSEPRASGRLGPSGRREQYF.

This clone has a single count. The chain joins TRBV28 to TRBJ2-2, with 7 bases fitting TRBD2. Trimming removed 8 bases from V and 7 bases from J; junction bases left unmatched: 7. Germline V gene sequence: CDR1 MDHEN, CDR2 SYDVKM. This CDR3 is 13 amino acids long. This chain's CDR3 is CASYGGLIGELFF. The CDR3 nucleotides are TGTGCCAGCTACGGGGGGTTGATCGGGGAGCTGTTTTTT.